This TCR beta chain was sequenced for a study of post-analysis software for immune sequencing data. Comments on this clonotype: What it recognizes is unknown.

Carried by the TCR beta cDNA libraries were unique molecular identifiers. Out of about 0.95 to 10 million T cells, hundreds of thousands of cDNA molecules were generated. TCRdb processed the PCR reads anew with MiXCR; each CDR3 protein has one entry. Among about 160,000 distinct CDR3 sequences listed, around 36% were seen once. This CDR3 has 14 amino acids. Trimming took 10 bases from V and 3 from J, leaving 18 bases between them. Germline CDR1 reads MNHEY; CDR2 reads SVGEGT. General study results and limits: TRBV segments more frequent in patients than in controls numbered several and included TRBV5-6, TRBV5-1 and TRBV20-1. Among multiple sclerosis patients, normalized Chao1 diversity was significantly below that of controls. Strong same-batch co-clustering of samples appeared with F measure clustering.

The sequence was obtained from a girl aged 10 to 17 with multiple sclerosis. This sample comprised blood, obtained after autologous hematopoietic stem cell transplantation. The chain uses TRBV6-2 or TRBV6-3 and TRBJ1-2; D might be TRBD1 (6 bases). DNA of the CDR3: TGTGCCACCAATATCGGGGGCTTGGACTATGGCTACACCTTC. It is translated as CATNIGGLDYGYTF.